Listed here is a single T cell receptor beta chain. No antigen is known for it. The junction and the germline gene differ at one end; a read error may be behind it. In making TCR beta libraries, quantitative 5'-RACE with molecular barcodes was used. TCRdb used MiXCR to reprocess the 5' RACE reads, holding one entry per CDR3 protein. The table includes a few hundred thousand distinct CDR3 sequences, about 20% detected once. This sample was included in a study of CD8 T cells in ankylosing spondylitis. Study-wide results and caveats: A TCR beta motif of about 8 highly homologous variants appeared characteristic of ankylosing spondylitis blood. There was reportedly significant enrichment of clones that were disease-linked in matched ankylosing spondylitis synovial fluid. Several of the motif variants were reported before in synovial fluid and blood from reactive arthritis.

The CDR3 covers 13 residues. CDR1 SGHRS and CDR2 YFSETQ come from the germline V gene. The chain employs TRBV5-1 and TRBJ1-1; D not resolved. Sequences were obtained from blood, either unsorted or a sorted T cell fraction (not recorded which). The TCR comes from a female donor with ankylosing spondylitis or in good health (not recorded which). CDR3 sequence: CASSLDRNTVAFF. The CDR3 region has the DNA TGCGCCAGCAGCTTGGACAGAAACACTGTAGCTTTCTTT.